These 30 T cell receptor beta chains were sequenced from one sample in a study of response to subunit inactivated influenza vaccine. TCRdb reprocessed the RT-PCR reads with MiXCR, giving one entry per CDR3 protein. This table holds about 780,000 distinct CDR3 sequences, roughly 20% found once. This material consisted of PBMCs from blood, taken more than 4 days after vaccination. These receptors came from a man aged 45-65 years who received an inactivated influenza vaccine.

J is TRBJ2-1 and V is TRBV29-1; tentative D call: TRBD1 (6 bases). V shed 7 bases and J shed 1 base, with 14 bases lying between them. This CDR3 region has 14 residues. CDR1 and CDR2 (germline): SQVTM, ANQGSEA. The CDR3 coding sequence is TGCAGCGCCTTGACAGGTTTGTCCTACAATGAGCAGTTCTTC. Translating it yields CSALTGLSYNEQFF.

The chain joins TRBV5-1 to TRBJ2-5; tentative D call: TRBD1 (6 bases). Germline CDR1 and CDR2: SGHRS and YFSETQ. CDR3 length: 16 amino acids. Between the trimmed V and J ends, which lost 0 bases and 0 bases, there was a span of 12 bases. In DNA form, the CDR3 reads TGCGCCAGCAGCTTGGGGGCAGGGGCCCACCAAGAGACCCAGTACTTC. Translated: CASSLGAGAHQETQYF.

This clonotype has more than one count but fewer than ten. The rearrangement joins TRBV20-1 to TRBJ2-5; D may match TRBD1 or TRBD2 (6 bases each). The CDR3 loop spans 15 amino acids. Trimming pared 6 bases from V and 5 bases from J, leaving 22 bases between. Germline V gene lookup returns CDR1 DFQATT and CDR2 SNEGSKA (reference sequence). In DNA form, the CDR3 reads TGCAGTGCGCCGCCCCCGGGGGCGCTTAGGGAGACCCAGTACTTC. Protein product: CSAPPPGALRETQYF.

This clonotype appeared a few times. The rearrangement links TRBV20-1 to TRBJ2-2; D not certain. The germline V gene has CDR1 DFQATT and CDR2 SNEGSKA (reference sequence). The ends were cut back, 1 base at V and 1 base at J, with 13 bases in the middle. CDR3 length: 16 amino acids. This chain's CDR3 is CSARALRGENTGELFF. CDR3 nucleotide sequence: TGCAGTGCTAGAGCCCTTCGCGGAGAGAACACCGGGGAGCTGTTTTTT.

The rearrangement joins TRBV3-1 to TRBJ1-1, with D maybe TRBD1 (5 bases). Germline CDR1 reads LGHDT; CDR2 reads YNNKEL (reference sequence). V lost 5 bases, J lost 4 bases, and 14 bases lay in between. The CDR3 has 14 amino acids. The CDR3, as DNA: TGTGCCAGCAGCTCACCCTGGGGGGTCACTGAAGCTTTCTTT. Its translation is CASSSPWGVTEAFF. Filled out from reference TRBV3-1 and TRBJ1-1, the complete variable domain reads DTAVSQTPKYLVTQMGNDKSIKCEQNLGHDTMYWYKQDSKKFLKIMFSYNNKELIINETVPNRFSPKSPDKAHLNLHINSLELGDSAVYFCASSSPWGVTEAFFGQGTRLTVV.

This clonotype showed up many times. The chain links TRBV12-3 or TRBV12-4 to TRBJ2-7, with TRBD2 matching over 10 bases. V lost 1 base to trimming and J lost 3 bases; unmatched junction nucleotides: 9. The CDR3 extends over 17 amino acids. CDR3 sequence reads: CASSLGPLAGSSYEQYF. The CDR3 DNA reads TGTGCCAGCAGTTTAGGCCCACTAGCGGGAAGTAGCTACGAGCAGTACTTC.

The V gene is TRBV28, the J gene TRBJ2-2; D unclear. The CDR3 length is 11 residues. The germline V and J ends were trimmed by 1 base and 7 bases, with 1 base remaining between them. CDR1 and CDR2 (germline): MDHEN, SYDVKM. The CDR3 protein is CASSLYGELFF. CDR3 nucleotides: TGTGCCAGCAGTTTATACGGGGAGCTGTTTTTT.

The chain uses TRBV29-1 and TRBJ2-3, with D unresolved. With 4 bases removed from V and 1 base from J, the gap between germline ends came to 9 bases. CDR3 size: 13 residues. Germline V lookup: CDR1 SQVTM, CDR2 ANQGSEA. CDR3 protein: CSVAVLGTDTQYF. As DNA, the CDR3 is TGCAGCGTTGCAGTGCTTGGCACAGATACGCAGTATTTT.

This clonotype was detected a few times. The chain carries TRBV20-1 and TRBJ2-5; D tentatively reads TRBD1 or TRBD2 (5 bases each). Germline V gives CDR1 DFQATT, CDR2 SNEGSKA (reference sequence). The CDR3 loop spans 16 amino acids. Trimming left V 3 bases short and J 1 base short, with 18 bases between. The CDR3, as DNA: TGCAGTGCTAGGCAAACAGGACCGGGAATCCAAGAGACCCAGTACTTC. Translation gives CSARQTGPGIQETQYF.

CDR3 nucleotide sequence: TGTGCCAGCAGCCAAGTCCGGGTGGGCCAAGAGACCCAGTACTTC. As protein: CASSQVRVGQETQYF. This sequence joins TRBV14 and TRBJ2-5; D uncertain. The CDR3 consists of 15 residues. Germline V gives CDR1 SGHDN, CDR2 FVKESK. V gave up 1 base and J gave up 1 base, with 10 bases separating them. The variable domain in full, with the rest retrieved from reference TRBV14 and TRBJ2-5, is EAGVTQFPSHSVIEKGQTVTLRCDPISGHDNLYWYRRVMGKEIKFLLHFVKESKQDESGMPNNRFLAERTGGTYSTLKVQPAELEDSGVYFCASSQVRVGQETQYFGPGTRLLVL.

This clonotype was counted ten times or more. The chain has TRBV29-1 and TRBJ2-1; tentatively, D is TRBD2 (5 bases). Per the germline V gene, CDR1 is SQVTM and CDR2 is ANQGSEA. The length of the CDR3 is 11 residues. Trimming removed 6 bases at V and 4 bases at J, with 7 bases between. The CDR3 reads CSVSGYNEQFF. DNA of the CDR3: TGCAGCGTCTCGGGGTACAATGAGCAGTTCTTC.

This clonotype was observed many times. The chain recombines TRBV29-1 with TRBJ2-7; D is ambiguous. Trimming pared 5 bases from V and 3 bases from J, leaving 17 bases between. Germline values: CDR1 SQVTM, CDR2 ANQGSEA. This CDR3 comprises 14 residues. The CDR3: CSVLAGPLYYEQYF. The CDR3 DNA is TGCAGCGTTTTGGCAGGTCCCCTTTACTACGAGCAGTACTTC.

This clonotype was seen a handful of times. The rearrangement joins TRBV4-3 to TRBJ2-1; 8 bases map to TRBD2. This CDR3 has 15 amino acids. CDR1 LGHNA and CDR2 YSLEER come from the germline V gene. V was pared by 2 bases and J by 4 bases, with 4 bases of the junction left unmatched. In nucleotides, the CDR3 is TGCGCCAGCAGCCAAACAACTAGCGGTTACAATGAGCAGTTCTTC. Its translation is CASSQTTSGYNEQFF.

The chain recombines TRBV7-9 with TRBJ2-7, with D perhaps TRBD1 (6 bases). Germline V lookup: CDR1 SEHNR, CDR2 FQNEAQ (reference sequence). V was shortened by 3 bases and J by 0 bases, with 15 bases between the two germline ends. The CDR3 loop spans 16 amino acids. The CDR3 sequence: CASSFQPQGSSYEQYF. As DNA, the CDR3 is TGTGCCAGCAGCTTTCAACCACAGGGATCCTCCTACGAGCAGTACTTC. The variable domain in full, with the rest retrieved from reference TRBV7-9 and TRBJ2-7, is DTGVSQNPRHKITKRGQNVTFRCDPISEHNRLYWYRQTLGQGPEFLTYFQNEAQLEKSRLLSDRFSAERPKGSFSTLEIQRTEQGDSAMYLCASSFQPQGSSYEQYFGPGTRLTVT.

The V call is TRBV20-1, the J call TRBJ1-6, with no clear D. This CDR3 has 13 residues. Germline V gene data show CDR1 as DFQATT and CDR2 as SNEGSKA (reference sequence). The germline V and J ends were trimmed by 3 bases and 7 bases, with 10 bases remaining between them. CDR3 DNA: TGCAGTGCTAGTCCCAACATGAATTCACCCCTCCACTTT. Protein sequence: CSASPNMNSPLHF.

CDR3 region: CASRPDYSNEQFF. The DNA of the CDR3 is TGTGCCAGCAGACCGGACTATTCAAATGAGCAGTTCTTC. V gene TRBV6-2 or TRBV6-3 combines with J gene TRBJ2-1, with D possibly TRBD2 on 6 matching bases. Deletions cut 6 bases from V and 7 bases from J, with 13 bases between. Germline V gene lookup returns CDR1 MNHEY and CDR2 SVGEGT. The CDR3 has 13 amino acids.

This rearrangement joins TRBV5-1 to TRBJ2-1, with TRBD2 matching over 15 bases. The CDR3 length is 16 residues. The V gene's germline CDR1 is SGHRS and CDR2 YFSETQ. The J segment lost 7 bases and the V segment lost 4 bases, leaving 6 bases of the junction unmatched. CDR3 loop: CASSTGLAGGHNEQFF. DNA for the CDR3: TGCGCCAGCAGCACGGGACTAGCGGGGGGTCATAATGAGCAGTTCTTC.

In this sample, this clonotype turned up a few times. This sequence joins TRBV9 and TRBJ2-3; D possibly corresponds to TRBD2 (5 bases). The CDR3 contains 14 residues. V was pared by 4 bases and J by 5 bases, with 14 bases between. In germline, CDR1 is SGDLS, CDR2 YYNGEE. The CDR3 DNA sequence: TGTGCCAGCAGCCCGAGAACTGAGGGAGATACGCAGTATTTT. Translating gives CASSPRTEGDTQYF.

V usage is TRBV5-6 and J usage is TRBJ1-5, with 9 bases identical to TRBD1. CDR1 and CDR2 (germline): SGHDT, YYEEEE. The CDR3 covers 14 residues. V lost 4 bases to trimming and J lost 5 bases; unmatched junction nucleotides: 4. The CDR3 sequence is CASSLQGADQPQHF. Written as DNA, the CDR3 is TGTGCCAGCAGCCTACAGGGGGCTGATCAGCCCCAGCATTTT.

This clonotype occurred many times. The chain joins TRBV12-3 or TRBV12-4 to TRBJ2-1; 11 bases align to TRBD2. The CDR3 loop spans 14 amino acids. The J segment lost 6 bases and the V segment lost 2 bases, leaving 0 bases of the junction unmatched. CDR3 DNA sequence: TGTGCCAGCAGTTTACTAGCGGGAGGCAATGAGCAGTTCTTC. It specifies CASSLLAGGNEQFF.

The CDR3 DNA reads as TGCAGTGCTAGAGATGGGTCTGCGCCCCAGCATTTT. Its protein product is CSARDGSAPQHF. The rearrangement uses TRBV20-1 and TRBJ1-5, with D uncertain. The V end was cut by 0 bases, the J end by 9 bases, with 9 bases between. Germline values: CDR1 DFQATT, CDR2 SNEGSKA (reference sequence). This CDR3 region has 12 residues.

As regards this clonotype: With a much larger clone just one base away, this may be a read error. V gene TRBV12-3 or TRBV12-4 combines with J gene TRBJ2-3; D tentatively fits TRBD1 or TRBD2 (5 bases each). The CDR3 sequence is 15 residues long. CDR3 sequence (DNA): TGTGTCAGCAGTTTTGGGGGAATTGGCACAGATACGCAGTATTTT. It codes for CVSSFGGIGTDTQYF.

This clonotype was seen a handful of times. The V gene is TRBV4-3, the J gene TRBJ1-4, with 9 bases that match TRBD1. J lost 8 bases, V lost 3 bases, and 1 base had no gene match. This CDR3 comprises 13 residues. Germline CDR1 and CDR2: LGHNA and YSLEER. Here the CDR3 reads CASSQGTGEKLFF. CDR3 bases: TGCGCCAGCAGCCAGGGGACAGGGGAAAAACTGTTTTTT.

The genes are TRBV12-3 or TRBV12-4 and TRBJ2-5; D possibly corresponds to TRBD1 (6 bases). V shed 7 bases and J shed 2 bases, with 11 bases lying between them. The CDR3 has 13 residues. In DNA, the CDR3 is TGTGCCAGCAAAGGCCAGGGGCAAGAGACCCAGTACTTC. Its translation: CASKGQGQETQYF.

The rearrangement uses TRBV5-6 and TRBJ2-1, with 7 bases fitting TRBD1. J gave up 13 bases and V 0 bases, and 13 bases lay outside the gene matches. Looked up from germline, CDR1 is SGHDT and CDR2 is YYEEEE. The CDR3 extends over 15 amino acids. The CDR3 spells CASSLELDRTFGQFF. CDR3 coding DNA: TGTGCCAGCAGCTTGGAGTTGGACAGGACGTTCGGTCAGTTCTTC.

This chain connects TRBV20-1 to TRBJ2-2, with D unclear. V lost 4 bases to trimming and J lost 2 bases, with 11 bases between them. This CDR3 region has 14 residues. CDR1 is DFQATT and CDR2 is SNEGSKA in the germline V gene (reference sequence). The CDR3 sequence is CSANVHLNTGELFF. The CDR3 nucleotides read TGCAGTGCTAATGTCCATCTAAACACCGGGGAGCTGTTTTTT.

This clonotype has more than one count but fewer than ten. The J gene is TRBJ2-7, the V gene TRBV27; TRBD2 matches at 7 bases. Germline V lookup: CDR1 MNHEY, CDR2 SMNVEV (reference sequence). Trimming removed 4 bases from V and 2 bases from J; junction bases left unmatched: 5. The CDR3 totals 14 residues. CDR3: CASSSSGPTYEQYF. The CDR3, as DNA: TGTGCCAGCAGTTCTAGCGGTCCGACCTACGAGCAGTACTTC.

The chain links TRBV12-3 or TRBV12-4 to TRBJ2-2; TRBD1 is a possible D gene (6 bases). There are 15 residues in the CDR3. The germline V and J ends were trimmed by 6 bases and 3 bases, with 14 bases remaining between them. CDR3 DNA: TGTGCCAGCAGAAAAAACAGGGACCACACCGGGGAGCTGTTTTTT. Its translation is CASRKNRDHTGELFF.

At least ten counts were recorded for this clonotype. This rearrangement joins TRBV20-1 to TRBJ2-5, with D maybe TRBD2 (6 bases). This CDR3 comprises 16 residues. Germline V gene sequence: CDR1 DFQATT, CDR2 SNEGSKA (reference sequence). Deletions cut 0 bases from V and 5 bases from J, with 19 bases between. In DNA, the CDR3 is TGCAGTGCTAGAGATACCCGCGGGACTTATATGGAGACCCAGTACTTC. It specifies CSARDTRGTYMETQYF.

This clonotype occurred a few times. The V gene is TRBV29-1, the J gene TRBJ2-3; 9 bases are shared with TRBD2. This CDR3 contains 13 residues. Losses at the gene ends were 7 bases for V and 8 bases for J; bases not matched to a gene: 10. The V gene's germline CDR1 is SQVTM and CDR2 ANQGSEA. CDR3 amino acids: CSAGTSPSGTQYF. CDR3 nucleotides: TGCAGCGCCGGGACTAGCCCCTCGGGTACGCAGTATTTT.